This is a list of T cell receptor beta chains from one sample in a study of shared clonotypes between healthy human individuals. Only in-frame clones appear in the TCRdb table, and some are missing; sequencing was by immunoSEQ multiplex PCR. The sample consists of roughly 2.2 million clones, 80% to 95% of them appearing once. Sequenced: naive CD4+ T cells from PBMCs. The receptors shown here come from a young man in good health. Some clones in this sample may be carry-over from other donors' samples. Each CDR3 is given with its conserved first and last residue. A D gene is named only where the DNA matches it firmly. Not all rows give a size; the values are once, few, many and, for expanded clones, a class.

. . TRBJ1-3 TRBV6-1 TGTGCCAGCAGTGCGGCCCGAAGATCCGGTTCTGGAAACACCATATATTTT CASSAARRSGSGNTIYF
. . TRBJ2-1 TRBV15 TGTGCCACCAGCAGAGATATGGAAGGGGGGCAGGGGGTATTGAATGAGCAGTTCTTC CATSRDMEGGQGVLNEQFF
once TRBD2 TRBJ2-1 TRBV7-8 TGTGCCAGCAGCTTAGAACGGGCTAGCGGATACAATGAGCAGTTCTTC CASSLERASGYNEQFF
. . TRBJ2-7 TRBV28 TGTGCCAGCAGGGTGACTAGGAACCGCTACGAGCAGTACTTC CASRVTRNRYEQYF
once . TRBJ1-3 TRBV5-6 TGTGCCAGCAGCTCTTTCCACTCTGGAAACACCATATATTTT CASSSFHSGNTIYF
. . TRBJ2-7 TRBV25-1 TGTGCCAGCAGTGGCGGGTCCTACGAGCAGTACTTC CASSGGSYEQYF
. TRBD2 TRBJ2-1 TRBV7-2 TGTGCCAGCATACGCTCCGCGGGAGGAGGCTATGAGCAGTTCTTC CASIRSAGGGYEQFF
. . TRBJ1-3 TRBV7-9 TGTGCCAGCAGCTTAGGGGGGCAGGCCTCTGGAAACACCATATATTTT CASSLGGQASGNTIYF
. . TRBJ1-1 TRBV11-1 TGTGCCAGCAGCTCCAACGCCGGTGGGGACACTGAAGCTTTCTTT CASSSNAGGDTEAFF
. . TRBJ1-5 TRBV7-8 TGTGCCAGCAGCCCCAATGAGGGTTATTATAGCAATCAGCCCCAGCATTTT CASSPNEGYYSNQPQHF
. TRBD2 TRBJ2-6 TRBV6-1 TGTGCCAGCAGTGTCCGGAGGGAGCGGGAGTGGTCTGGGGCCAACGTCCTGACTTTC CASSVRREREWSGANVLTF
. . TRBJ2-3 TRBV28 TGTGCCAGGACAGGCCCCGAGGATACGCAGTATTTT CARTGPEDTQYF
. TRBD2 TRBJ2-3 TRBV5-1 TGCGCCAGCCTTCGGACTAGCGGGAGCACAGATACGCAGTATTTT CASLRTSGSTDTQYF
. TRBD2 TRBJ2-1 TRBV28 TGTGCCAGCAGTTTTTCCCGAGGGGGGACTAGCGGGAGGACCACCTACAATGAGCAGTTCTTC CASSFSRGGTSGRTTYNEQFF